What follows are 4 T cell receptor beta chains derived from one specimen sequenced in a study of shared clonotypes between healthy human individuals. Repertoires were generated with immunoSEQ multiplex PCR, while TCRdb's copy carries only in-frame clones and drops some. Of about 990,000 clones in the sample, approximately 80% were seen once. The sequencing input was memory CD4+ T cells from PBMCs. Subset denoted: CD45RA-negative fraction. All receptors derive from a man between 18 and 35 years old in good health. Some clones in this sample may be carry-over from other donors' samples.

The gene calls are TRBV28 and TRBJ1-2; no reliable D call. CDR1 and CDR2 from the germline V gene are MDHEN and SYDVKM. This CDR3 spans 14 amino acids. Deletions cut 7 bases from V and 2 bases from J, with 14 bases between. The CDR3 spells CASIPNPTNYGYTF. CDR3 bases: TGTGCCAGCATCCCGAACCCAACAAACTATGGCTACACCTTC.

The V gene is TRBV18, the J gene TRBJ1-5; D is perhaps TRBD1 (6 bases). The CDR3 extends over 13 amino acids. Looked up from germline, CDR1 is KGHSH and CDR2 is LQKENI. Trimming stripped 6 bases from V and 4 bases from J, with 10 bases between. Written as DNA, the CDR3 is TGTGCCAGCTCGACAGGACTTAATCAGCCCCAGCATTTT. It translates to CASSTGLNQPQHF.

This sequence joins TRBV19 and TRBJ2-2, with TRBD2 matching 12 bases. The ends lost 4 bases at V and 5 bases at J; junction bases unmatched: 11. The CDR3 is made up of 18 amino acids. CDR1 is LNHDA and CDR2 is SQIVND in the germline V gene (reference sequence). CDR3 bases: TGTGCCAGTAGTACACGTTCGACTAGCGGGAGAAGGACCGGGGAGCTGTTTTTT. Translation: CASSTRSTSGRRTGELFF.

The V gene is TRBV6-1, the J gene TRBJ1-2; possibly TRBD1 for D (6 bases). CDR1 MNHNS and CDR2 SASEGT come from the germline V gene. CDR3 length: 13 amino acids. The ends were cut back, 3 bases at V and 4 bases at J, with 9 bases in the middle. The CDR3, as DNA: TGTGCCAGCAGTGACCCGGACAGCTATGGCTACACCTTC. Its translation is CASSDPDSYGYTF.